These T cell receptor beta chains were read from a single sample in a study of OX40 agonist ivuxolimab in advanced cancers. Here immunoSEQ multiplex PCR was the method, and the copy in TCRdb shows in-frame clones only, minus some. The sample has 20,000 to 25,000 clones, 80% to 95% seen once. The sample here was CD4+ or CD8+ T cells sorted from blood, taken in a trial of the OX40 agonist ivuxolimab. These receptors originate from an adult with an advanced solid tumor such as melanoma, head and neck, liver or kidney cancer. Both conserved end residues are part of each CDR3. The order of the fields is J gene, V gene, clone size, D gene, CDR3 protein, CDR3 DNA. D genes are given only for firm matches. Some rows have no size entry. The others give once, few or many, or a class for an expanded clone.

J gene: TRBJ2-7; V gene: TRBV7-9; clone size: .; D gene: TRBD1; CDR3 protein: CASRSGQSYEQYF; CDR3 DNA: TGTGCCAGCAGGTCGGGACAGAGCTACGAGCAGTACTTC
J gene: TRBJ2-2; V gene: TRBV19; clone size: .; D gene: .; CDR3 protein: CASSIGPFNTGELFF; CDR3 DNA: TGTGCCAGTAGTATAGGGCCTTTTAACACCGGGGAGCTGTTTTTT
J gene: TRBJ1-1; V gene: TRBV5-1; clone size: .; D gene: .; CDR3 protein: CASSFGGLNTEAFF; CDR3 DNA: TGCGCCAGCAGCTTCGGAGGCTTGAACACTGAAGCTTTCTTT
J gene: TRBJ1-1; V gene: TRBV7-9; clone size: .; D gene: .; CDR3 protein: CASTPGGGGAFF; CDR3 DNA: TGTGCCAGCACCCCTGGGGGCGGAGGAGCTTTCTTT
J gene: TRBJ1-3; V gene: TRBV5-1; clone size: .; D gene: .; CDR3 protein: CASSLEGNTIYF; CDR3 DNA: TGCGCCAGCAGCTTGGAGGGAAACACCATATATTTT
J gene: TRBJ1-1; V gene: TRBV27; clone size: once; D gene: .; CDR3 protein: CASSWDMNTEAFF; CDR3 DNA: TGTGCCAGCAGTTGGGACATGAACACTGAAGCTTTCTTT
J gene: TRBJ1-5; V gene: TRBV6-5; clone size: .; D gene: .; CDR3 protein: CASSSFNQPQHF; CDR3 DNA: TGTGCCAGCAGTTCCTTCAATCAGCCCCAGCATTTT
J gene: TRBJ2-2; V gene: TRBV11-2; clone size: .; D gene: .; CDR3 protein: CASSLDPGLTGELFF; CDR3 DNA: TGTGCCAGCAGCTTAGACCCGGGGCTTACCGGGGAGCTGTTTTTT
J gene: TRBJ2-1; V gene: TRBV7-2; clone size: .; D gene: .; CDR3 protein: CASSLGYTRDEQFF; CDR3 DNA: TGTGCCAGCAGCTTAGGTTACACGCGGGATGAGCAGTTCTTC
J gene: TRBJ2-5; V gene: TRBV7-9; clone size: .; D gene: .; CDR3 protein: CASSLAVGQETQYF; CDR3 DNA: TGTGCCAGCAGCTTAGCCGTGGGGCAAGAGACCCAGTACTTC
J gene: TRBJ1-5; V gene: TRBV15; clone size: .; D gene: .; CDR3 protein: CATQGHNQPQHF; CDR3 DNA: TGTGCCACCCAAGGCCACAATCAGCCCCAGCATTTT
J gene: TRBJ2-1; V gene: TRBV27; clone size: .; D gene: TRBD1; CDR3 protein: CASRSPGQGHNEQFF; CDR3 DNA: TGTGCCAGCAGGTCACCGGGACAGGGACACAATGAGCAGTTCTTC
J gene: TRBJ2-1; V gene: TRBV4-1; clone size: .; D gene: TRBD2; CDR3 protein: CASSQVFAGGQFNEQFF; CDR3 DNA: TGCGCCAGCAGCCAAGTTTTTGCGGGGGGGCAGTTTAATGAGCAGTTCTTC
J gene: TRBJ2-7; V gene: TRBV19; clone size: .; D gene: TRBD1; CDR3 protein: CASSHSTGGYEQYF; CDR3 DNA: TGTGCCAGTAGTCACTCGACAGGGGGCTACGAGCAGTACTTC
J gene: TRBJ1-1; V gene: TRBV9; clone size: .; D gene: .; CDR3 protein: CASSPEQGMNTEAFF; CDR3 DNA: TGTGCCAGCAGCCCAGAACAGGGTATGAACACTGAAGCTTTCTTT
J gene: TRBJ2-6; V gene: TRBV7-9; clone size: .; D gene: .; CDR3 protein: CASSPGGANVLTF; CDR3 DNA: TGTGCCAGCAGCCCAGGGGGGGCCAACGTCCTGACTTTC
J gene: TRBJ1-3; V gene: TRBV10-3; clone size: .; D gene: TRBD1; CDR3 protein: CAISLDRGLPLSGNTIYF; CDR3 DNA: TGTGCCATCAGTCTAGACAGGGGCCTTCCCCTCTCTGGAAACACCATATATTTT
J gene: TRBJ2-2; V gene: TRBV5-6; clone size: once; D gene: TRBD2; CDR3 protein: CASSFRTRLGELFF; CDR3 DNA: TGTGCCAGCAGCTTTCGGACTAGGCTCGGGGAGCTGTTTTTT
J gene: TRBJ2-1; V gene: TRBV4-1; clone size: .; D gene: TRBD1; CDR3 protein: CASSPGQRNEQFF; CDR3 DNA: TGCGCCAGCAGCCCGGGACAGCGGAATGAGCAGTTCTTC
J gene: TRBJ2-3; V gene: TRBV19; clone size: .; D gene: .; CDR3 protein: CASSIGGSGADTQYF; CDR3 DNA: TGTGCCAGTAGTATCGGGGGCTCCGGTGCAGATACGCAGTATTTT
J gene: TRBJ2-3; V gene: TRBV6-5; clone size: .; D gene: .; CDR3 protein: CASSLLDSTDTQYF; CDR3 DNA: TGTGCCAGCAGCCTTTTGGACAGCACAGATACGCAGTATTTT
J gene: TRBJ1-6; V gene: TRBV6-5; clone size: .; D gene: .; CDR3 protein: CASSNRGENSPLHF; CDR3 DNA: TGTGCCAGCAGTAATCGGGGCGAGAATTCACCCCTCCACTTT
J gene: TRBJ2-5; V gene: TRBV7-7; clone size: .; D gene: TRBD1; CDR3 protein: CASSLQGFKETQYF; CDR3 DNA: TGTGCCAGCAGCCTACAGGGGTTTAAAGAGACCCAGTACTTC
J gene: TRBJ2-1; V gene: TRBV4-2; clone size: .; D gene: TRBD1; CDR3 protein: CASSPGQGYNEQFF; CDR3 DNA: TGTGCCAGCAGCCCGGGACAGGGCTACAATGAGCAGTTCTTC
J gene: TRBJ2-7; V gene: TRBV7-6; clone size: .; D gene: TRBD1; CDR3 protein: CASSSGQGAQGDEQYF; CDR3 DNA: TGTGCCAGCAGCTCCGGTCAGGGGGCGCAGGGTGACGAGCAGTACTTC
J gene: TRBJ1-5; V gene: TRBV19; clone size: .; D gene: .; CDR3 protein: CASSIQGVRSNQPQHF; CDR3 DNA: TGTGCCAGTAGCATACAGGGCGTGAGAAGCAATCAGCCCCAGCATTTT
J gene: TRBJ1-1; V gene: TRBV4-2; clone size: .; D gene: .; CDR3 protein: CASSQDGGLGTEAFF; CDR3 DNA: TGTGCCAGCAGCCAAGATGGGGGGCTTGGCACTGAAGCTTTCTTT
J gene: TRBJ1-1; V gene: TRBV7-8; clone size: few; D gene: .; CDR3 protein: CASSLTEGANTEAFF; CDR3 DNA: TGTGCCAGCAGCTTAACTGAGGGAGCGAACACTGAAGCTTTCTTT
J gene: TRBJ2-3; V gene: TRBV19; clone size: .; D gene: .; CDR3 protein: CASDSGGFRTDTQYF; CDR3 DNA: TGTGCCAGCGACTCGGGCGGATTCCGCACAGATACGCAGTATTTT
J gene: TRBJ2-7; V gene: TRBV5-1; clone size: .; D gene: TRBD1; CDR3 protein: CASSFGQGDEQYF; CDR3 DNA: TGCGCCAGCAGCTTTGGACAGGGGGACGAGCAGTACTTC